This TCR beta chain was documented in a study of T cell responses to AZD1222 COVID-19 vaccine. Study-level findings and limits: Seropositive at baseline were only a handful of AZD1222 recipients. Once two AZD1222 doses were given, Spike-specific TCR breadth and depth went up. It should be noted that donors were predominantly white British and more often female, and clonal diversity was possibly underestimated. All repertoire sampling was performed exclusively after the peak T cell response.

Germline assignment: CDR1 MDHEN and CDR2 SYDVKM. J was trimmed by 4 bases and V by 1 base; bases with no gene match: 7. CDR3 length equals 16 residues. Measured with immunoSEQ multiplex PCR; TCRdb has only the in-frame clones, and not every one. This sample has 80,000 to 90,000 clones, with around 89% found just once. In regard to this clone: Its specificity is not known.

The source of this sequence is an adult in good health. The chain employs TRBV28 and TRBJ2-3; 8 nucleotides agree with TRBD1. The input for sequencing was peripheral blood, taken on day 0 of MenACWY control vaccination. In DNA form, the CDR3 reads TGTGCCAGCAGTTTATTCTGGACAGGGCACCCAGATACGCAGTATTTT. Its translation is CASSLFWTGHPDTQYF.